What follows are 18 T cell receptor beta chains derived from one specimen sequenced in a study of cytomegalovirus exposure and HLA in healthy donors. Vbeta (60) and Jbeta (13) primers were used in the PCR. TCRdb's table, derived via immunoSEQ multiplex PCR, lists solely in-frame clones and lacks some. The data show about 180,000 clones, roughly four fifths seen once. The specimen sequenced was PBMCs. The origin of the receptors is a female donor in good health and CMV-seronegative.

This chain links TRBV6-6 with TRBJ2-5, with D uncertain. Matching the DNA end better, TRBJ2-7 makes the J call doubtful. The length of the CDR3 is 11 residues. The germline V gene encodes CDR1 MNHNY and CDR2 SVGAGI (reference sequence). CDR3 protein: CASSSPYEQYF. CDR3 DNA: TGTGCCAGCAGTTCCCCCTACGAGCAGTACTTC.

The chain is built from TRBV6-5 and TRBJ2-4; D is possibly TRBD1 (5 bases). The germline CDR1 and CDR2 sequences are MNHEY and SVGAGI. V gave up 4 bases and J gave up 3 bases, with 7 bases separating them. The length of the CDR3 is 13 residues. In nucleotides, the CDR3 is TGTGCCAGCAGTTTCAGGGACAAAAACATTCAGTACTTC. Residues: CASSFRDKNIQYF.

The J gene is TRBJ2-5, the V gene TRBV6-9; D is possibly TRBD1 (6 bases). CDR1 MNHGY and CDR2 SVAAGI come from the germline V gene. Trimming left V 6 bases short and J 2 bases short, with 19 bases between. The CDR3 contains 16 residues. The chain's CDR3 is CASSPTGHPGQETQYF. CDR3 in DNA: TGTGCCAGCAGCCCGACGGGACATCCGGGGCAAGAGACCCAGTACTTC.

Worth noting for this clone: An end of the junction does not agree with germline; a read error may underlie this. The chain recombines TRBV5-4 with TRBJ1-2, with D possibly being TRBD1 (5 bases). Germline CDR1 and CDR2: SGHNT and YYREEE (reference sequence). CDR3 length equals 14 residues. The CDR3 region is CANSLNQGSYGYTF. The CDR3 DNA reads TGTGCCAACAGCTTGAATCAGGGTAGCTATGGCTACACCTTC. The variable domain in full, completed from reference TRBV5-4 and TRBJ1-2, reads ETGVTQSPTHLIKTRGQQVTLRCSSQSGHNTVSWYQQALGQGPQFIFQYYREEENGRGNFPPRFSGLQFPNYSSELNVNALELDDSALYLCANSLNQGSYGYTFGSGTRLTVV.

This clone appeared a few times. This chain uses TRBV10-1 with TRBJ1-2; 7 nucleotides agree with TRBD1. The V gene's germline CDR1 is WNHNN and CDR2 SYGVQD (reference sequence). CDR3 length: 13 residues. V was pared by 2 bases and J by 8 bases, with 5 bases of the junction left unmatched. CDR3: CASSEGQAGGYTF. In nucleotides, the CDR3 is TGCGCCAGCAGTGAGGGACAGGCGGGGGGCTACACCTTC.

The chain carries TRBV18 and TRBJ2-1; D unresolved. This CDR3 spans 14 amino acids. V lost 1 base to trimming and J lost 0 bases, with 4 bases between them. Germline CDR1 KGHSH, CDR2 LQKENI. The CDR3 DNA reads as TGTGCCAGCTCACCACTAGCCTCCTACAATGAGCAGTTCTTC. It encodes CASSPLASYNEQFF.

This clone has just one count. The chain recombines TRBV7-2 with TRBJ2-5; the match to TRBD2 covers 12 bases. The CDR3 is 19 residues long. Trimming took 2 bases from V and 4 from J; bases not matched to a gene: 14. From germline, CDR1 is SGHTA and CDR2 FQGNSA. DNA of the CDR3: TGTGCCAGCAGCTTAAGTAGAACTAGCGGGGGGAGGGGGGCAGAGACCCAGTACTTC. Translation gives CASSLSRTSGGRGAETQYF.

This clone was recorded a few times. The CDR3 loop reads CASSRDISSYEQYF. Here the CDR3 DNA reads TGTGCCAGTAGTAGGGACATAAGCTCCTACGAGCAGTACTTC. The V gene is TRBV19, the J gene TRBJ2-7, with D tentatively TRBD1 (6 bases). V lost 4 bases, J lost 0 bases, and 10 bases lay in between. Germline V gene sequence: CDR1 LNHDA, CDR2 SQIVND (reference sequence). The CDR3 spans 14 residues.

This CDR3 reads CASSIVQGRGANVLTF. The CDR3 coding sequence is TGTGCCAGTAGTATAGTTCAGGGGCGTGGGGCCAACGTCCTGACTTTC. The genes are TRBV19 and TRBJ2-6; a weak D match, TRBD1 (6 bases). Germline CDR1 reads LNHDA; CDR2 reads SQIVND (reference sequence). This CDR3 comprises 16 residues. Deletions cut 1 base from V and 3 bases from J, with 10 bases between.

The chain carries TRBV2 and TRBJ2-7; a weak D match, TRBD1 (6 bases). CDR1 SNHLY and CDR2 FYNNEI come from the germline V gene. This CDR3 spans 14 amino acids. Trimming left V 1 base short and J 7 bases short, with 14 bases between. DNA for the CDR3: TGTGCCAGCAGTGAAGAACGGACAGTGGGGGAGCAGTACTTC. It codes for CASSEERTVGEQYF.

The chain couples TRBV19 to TRBJ1-2; TRBD1 matches at 7 bases. The V gene end was trimmed by 5 bases and the J gene end by 8 bases; junction bases not matched to a gene: 17. The germline CDR1 and CDR2 sequences are LNHDA and SQIVND (reference sequence). The CDR3 is 16 residues long. CDR3 loop: CASSPRTGEFTRGYTF. For the CDR3, the DNA is TGTGCCAGTAGTCCCAGGACAGGTGAATTTACCCGCGGCTACACCTTC.

The CDR3 sequence is CASSQDLVGGRVGELFF. CDR3 sequence (DNA): TGCGCCAGCAGCCAAGATCTCGTGGGGGGGCGCGTCGGGGAGCTGTTTTTT. The chain joins TRBV4-1 to TRBJ2-2, with D possibly matching TRBD2 (7 bases). V lost 0 bases and J 7 bases, leaving 18 bases between the germline ends. The CDR3 length is 17 residues. Germline CDR1 and CDR2: MGHRA and YSYEKL.

The chain employs TRBV4-1 and TRBJ2-7, with 11 bases aligning to TRBD2. Germline V CDR1 and CDR2: MGHRA, YSYEKL. CDR3 length: 16 amino acids. Trimming took 2 bases from V and 4 from J; bases not matched to a gene: 7. CDR3 sequence: CASSQPTSGSWYEQYF. The CDR3 DNA follows: TGCGCCAGCAGCCAACCTACTAGCGGGAGTTGGTACGAGCAGTACTTC.

In its sample, this clone was seen a few times. The chain employs TRBV12-5 and TRBJ2-7, with D unresolved. The V and J ends lost 2 bases and 3 bases respectively, with 11 bases between them. The germline V gene has CDR1 LGHNT and CDR2 FRNRAP. This CDR3 has 14 residues. The CDR3 reads CASGLNRLGYEQYF. The CDR3 region has the DNA TGTGCTAGTGGTTTGAACCGACTTGGCTACGAGCAGTACTTC.

The chain carries TRBV2 and TRBJ2-7; 8 bases are shared with TRBD2. After removal of 8 bases from V and 0 bases from J, the junction contained 3 bases not matched to a gene. Germline-derived CDR1 and CDR2 are SNHLY and FYNNEI. CDR3 length: 13 residues. The CDR3: CASREGGSYEQYF. The CDR3 nucleotides read TGTGCCAGCCGGGAGGGGGGCTCCTACGAGCAGTACTTC. The complete variable domain, with remaining parts taken from reference TRBV2 and TRBJ2-7, reads EPEVTQTPSHQVTQMGQEVILRCVPISNHLYFYWYRQILGQKVEFLVSFYNNEISEKSEIFDDQFSVERPDGSNFTLKIRSTKLEDSAMYFCASREGGSYEQYFGPGTRLTVT.

CDR3 bases: TGCGCCAGCAGCCTTAAACAGGGAAACACCGGGGAGCTGTTTTTT. Encoded protein: CASSLKQGNTGELFF. The V gene is TRBV5-1, the J gene TRBJ2-2; the D gene is possibly TRBD1 (6 bases). V lost 4 bases and J lost 2, with 12 bases in between. CDR1 and CDR2 from the germline V gene are SGHRS and YFSETQ. The CDR3 length is 15 residues. The entire variable domain, with the rest obtained from reference TRBV5-1 and TRBJ2-2, is as follows: KAGVTQTPRYLIKTRGQQVTLSCSPISGHRSVSWYQQTPGQGLQFLFEYFSETQRNKGNFPGRFSGRQFSNSRSEMNVSTLELGDSALYLCASSLKQGNTGELFFGEGSRLTVL.

The V gene is TRBV5-5, the J gene TRBJ1-1; no definite D call. V lost 1 base, J lost 2 bases, and 6 bases lay in between. This CDR3 region has 13 residues. Germline CDR1 reads SGHKS; CDR2 reads YYEKEE (reference sequence). DNA for the CDR3: TGTGCCAGCAGCTTGACAGTCAACACTGAAGCTTTCTTT. Translated: CASSLTVNTEAFF.

The chain couples TRBV11-2 to TRBJ2-7; the match to TRBD1 covers 7 bases. This CDR3 comprises 19 residues. The V gene end was trimmed by 0 bases and the J gene end by 0 bases; junction bases not matched to a gene: 14. Germline CDR1 reads SGHAT; CDR2 reads FQNNGV. In DNA, the CDR3 is TGTGCCAGCAGCTTAGATGGGGTGCGGACAGGAACTCCCTCCTACGAGCAGTACTTC. Protein product: CASSLDGVRTGTPSYEQYF.